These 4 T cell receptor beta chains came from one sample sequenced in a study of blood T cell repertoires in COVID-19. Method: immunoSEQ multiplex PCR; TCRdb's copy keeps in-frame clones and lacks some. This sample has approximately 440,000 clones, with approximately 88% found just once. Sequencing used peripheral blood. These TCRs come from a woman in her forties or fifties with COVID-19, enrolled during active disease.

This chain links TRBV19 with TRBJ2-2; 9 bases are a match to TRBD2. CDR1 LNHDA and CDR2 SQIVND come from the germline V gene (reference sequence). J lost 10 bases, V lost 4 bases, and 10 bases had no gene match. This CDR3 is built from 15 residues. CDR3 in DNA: TGTGCCAGTAGTAATCCGGGACTAGCAGGTCCGGAGCTGTTTTTT. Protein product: CASSNPGLAGPELFF.

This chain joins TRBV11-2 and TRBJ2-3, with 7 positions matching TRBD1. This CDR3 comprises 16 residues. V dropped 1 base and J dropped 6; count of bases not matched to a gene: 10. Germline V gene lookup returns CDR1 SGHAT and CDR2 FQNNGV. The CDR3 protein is CASSLVLQGSKDTQYF. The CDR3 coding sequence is TGTGCCAGCAGCTTAGTCTTACAGGGGAGCAAGGATACGCAGTATTTT.

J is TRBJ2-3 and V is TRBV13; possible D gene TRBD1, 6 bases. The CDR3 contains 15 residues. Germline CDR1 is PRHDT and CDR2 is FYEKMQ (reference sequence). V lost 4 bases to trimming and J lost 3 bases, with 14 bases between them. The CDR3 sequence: CASSSQAGATDTQYF. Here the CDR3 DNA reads TGTGCCAGCAGCTCCCAGGCAGGGGCGACAGATACGCAGTATTTT. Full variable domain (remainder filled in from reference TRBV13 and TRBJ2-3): AAGVIQSPRHLIKEKRETATLKCYPIPRHDTVYWYQQGPGQDPQFLISFYEKMQSDKGSIPDRFSAQQFSDYHSELNMSSLELGDSALYFCASSSQAGATDTQYFGPGTRLTVL.

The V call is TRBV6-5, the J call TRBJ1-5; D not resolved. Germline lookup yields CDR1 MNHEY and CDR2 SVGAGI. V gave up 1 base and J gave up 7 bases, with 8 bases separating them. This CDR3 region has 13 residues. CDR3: CASSYFPGQPQHF. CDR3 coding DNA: TGTGCCAGCAGTTACTTCCCAGGACAGCCCCAGCATTTT.